Sequencing of this T cell receptor (beta chain) was carried out in a study of beta chain features in type 1 diabetes (dated by TCRdb to the late 2010s). Some background on the complete study: Mean age, gender distribution, total cell number and subset yield were not different between patients and healthy donors. A total of some 110 million sorted cells were examined across all samples, and the number of cells per subset was strongly correlated with RNA yield. In the study, recently diagnosed type 1 diabetes patients and matched healthy donors were compared on the TCRB repertoires of their sorted circulating CD4+ T cell subsets. Regulatory and stem cell-like memory subsets were obtained from only 8 patients and about eight healthy donors, while naive and central memory subsets were obtained from all 28 donors.

The CDR3 runs 14 amino acids, cysteine and phenylalanine included. Only the CDR3 portion is preserved as DNA: 42 bases, with reading frame beginning at the first base. Trimming takes 3 bases off V and 4 bases off J; junction bases not matched to a gene: 1. CDR1 is given as MRHNA and CDR2 as SNTAGT, both from the germline V gene. As to this clone: Its antigen remains unidentified. No quality values exist for individual bases; no much larger clone is one base distant.

All of the isolated RNA was reverse transcribed with the High Capacity cDNA Reverse Transcription Kit, so expressed TCRB transcripts were sequenced. Deep immunoSEQ sequencing was performed on naive, central memory and regulatory T cell samples, with an average of roughly 3.6 million total reads per sample. Sorted cells were lysed in RLT buffer, and RNA was extracted using DNase-treated RNeasy Micro or Mini kits according to cell number. Each cell subset was processed on its own to prevent cross-contamination, while patient and healthy donor samples were processed together. The immunoSEQ multiplex PCR was used to amplify TCRB sequences from cDNA, generating 87-bp fragments that spanned the CDR3 region. The amplicons were sequenced using the Illumina HiSeq platform. As for the authors' bioinformatics: PCR bias was computationally corrected using synthetic template baselines, reads within Hamming distance 2 were collapsed, and singletons that could not be merged were discarded. Reads were aligned against IMGT so that V, D and J genes, CDR3 length and insertions or deletions at six rearrangement sites could be assigned. Within each subset, clonotype counts were normalized to sorted cell number, after which true diversity and Gini coefficients were computed with the tcR R package. The overlap coefficient, calculated on TCRB nucleotide sequences, was used to measure repertoire sharing. This immuneACCESS table, as held by TCRdb, lists in-frame sequences with V and J called but not all clones. Of the missing ones, under half trace to an unresolved V gene in checked studies; the others have no known cause. The V and J calls and clone size were taken over from that table, and D and trimming were inferred from the DNA. For this sample there are about 160,000 clones; 6.5% to 9.5% appear just once. Roughly 0.97% of the sample goes to the ten largest clones.

The investigation overall reported the following: Shorter templates might be favored by PCR, yet because patient and control samples were amplified and corrected together, any such skew would affect both groups equally. Sequencing cDNA rather than genomic DNA could over-represent highly expressing activated cells, although activation and CD3 levels did not differ between groups. At VDJ recombination sites, patients with type 1 diabetes made fewer insertions and deleted more nucleotides, a pattern implying thymic rearrangement abnormalities. Naive, central memory and regulatory TCRB repertoires appeared more similar among patients than among healthy donors. Because small numbers of individuals were included in the HLA sub-analyses, any influence of HLA type on TCRB rearrangement was left unresolved. A moderate but significant shortening of TCRB CDR3 length was observed in type 1 diabetes patients in all four CD4+ subsets.

Each donor gave one peripheral blood draw, about 110 mL on average, collected into heparinised tubes. Naive, central memory, regulatory and stem cell-like memory CD4+ T cells were sorted on a BD FACSAria II using a panel including CD45RO, CCR7, CD25, CD127, CD95 and CD27. Every sorted population had a purity above 95%. PBMCs were separated immediately by Lymphoprep density gradient centrifugation and were stained directly, without being cultured. Samples were stained and sorted in pairs, with one healthy donor and one patient per experiment, so that batch effects were minimized. Material: central memory CD4+ T cells from blood. The chain employs TRBV6-4 and TRBJ2-1; 9 central nucleotides agree with TRBD2. The clonotype originates from a woman between 40 and 50 years old with type 1 diabetes. The CDR3 reads CASSELAGYNEQFF. The nucleotide sequence is TGTGCCAGCAGTGAACTAGCGGGTTACAATGAGCAGTTCTTC.